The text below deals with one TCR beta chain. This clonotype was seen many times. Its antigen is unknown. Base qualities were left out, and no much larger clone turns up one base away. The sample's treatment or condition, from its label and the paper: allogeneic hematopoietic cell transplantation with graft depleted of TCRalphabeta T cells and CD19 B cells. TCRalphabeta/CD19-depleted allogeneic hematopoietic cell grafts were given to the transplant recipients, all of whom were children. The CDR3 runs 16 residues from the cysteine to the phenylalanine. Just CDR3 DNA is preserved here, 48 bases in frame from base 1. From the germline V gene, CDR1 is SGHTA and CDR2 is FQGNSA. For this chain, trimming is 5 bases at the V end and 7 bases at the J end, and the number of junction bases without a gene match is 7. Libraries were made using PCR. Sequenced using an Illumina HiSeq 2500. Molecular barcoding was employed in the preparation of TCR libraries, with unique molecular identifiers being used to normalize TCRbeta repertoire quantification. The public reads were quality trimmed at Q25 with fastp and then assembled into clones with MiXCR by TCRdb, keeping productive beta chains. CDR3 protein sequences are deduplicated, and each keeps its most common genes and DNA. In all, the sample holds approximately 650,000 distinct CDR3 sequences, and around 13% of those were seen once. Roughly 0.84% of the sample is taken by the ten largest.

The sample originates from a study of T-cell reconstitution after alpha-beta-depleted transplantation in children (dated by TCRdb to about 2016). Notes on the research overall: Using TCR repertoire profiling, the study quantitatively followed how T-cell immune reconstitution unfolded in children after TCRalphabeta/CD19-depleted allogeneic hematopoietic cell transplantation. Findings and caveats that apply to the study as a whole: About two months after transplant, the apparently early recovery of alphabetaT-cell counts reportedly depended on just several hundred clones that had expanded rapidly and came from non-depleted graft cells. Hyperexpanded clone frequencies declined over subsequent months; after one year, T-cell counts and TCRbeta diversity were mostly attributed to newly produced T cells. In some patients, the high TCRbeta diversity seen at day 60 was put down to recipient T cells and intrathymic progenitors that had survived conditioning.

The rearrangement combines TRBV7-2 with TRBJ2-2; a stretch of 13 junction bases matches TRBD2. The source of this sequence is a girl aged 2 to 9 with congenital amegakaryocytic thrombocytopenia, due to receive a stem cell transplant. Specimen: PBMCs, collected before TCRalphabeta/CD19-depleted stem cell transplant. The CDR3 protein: CASSPGTSGMIGELFF. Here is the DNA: TGTGCCAGCAGCCCCGGGACTAGCGGGATGATCGGGGAGCTGTTTTTT.